The entry that follows covers one TCR beta chain sequence. Its matching antigen is unknown. Profiling relied on immunoSEQ multiplex PCR, and the TCRdb table lists in-frame clones only, not all of them. The table has some 80,000 clones, 90% to 96% seen once. The CDR3 is made up of 16 amino acids. The ends were cut back, 5 bases at V and 4 bases at J, with 16 bases in the middle. From germline, CDR1 is SGHDT and CDR2 YYEEEE. This specimen belongs to a study of cytomegalovirus exposure and HLA in healthy donors. General study points: The study listed 150 to 200 cytomegalovirus-associated TCR beta chains.

The specimen was PBMCs. The sequence derives from a young man in good health and CMV-seropositive. The J gene is TRBJ2-6, the V gene TRBV5-6, with D tentatively TRBD2 (6 bases). DNA for the CDR3: TGTGCCAGCAGTTACCTACTCCGGGGGGGGGCCAACGTCCTGACTTTC. Translated, it gives CASSYLLRGGANVLTF. Supplemented by reference TRBV5-6 and TRBJ2-6, the full variable domain reads DAGVTQSPTHLIKTRGQQVTLRCSPKSGHDTVSWYQQALGQGPQFIFQYYEEEERQRGNFPDRFSGHQFPNYSSELNVNALLLGDSALYLCASSYLLRGGANVLTFGAGSRLTVL.